A selection of T cell receptor beta chains follows, all from one sample in a study of shared T cell receptors in the human thymus. TCRdb's copy holds only in-frame clones and misses some; the assay was immunoSEQ multiplex PCR. The profile shows more than 550,000 clones, 70% to 90% of them singletons. The same specimen was also included in a second study, on human thymus T cells.

The sample comprised thymocytes. These receptors all come from a girl in the first two years of life with a congenital heart defect. CDR3s include the opening cysteine and the closing phenylalanine or tryptophan. The D gene is left open where the match is weak. Size is omitted from some rows. Given values are once, few, many or a class for expanded clones.

J gene	clone size	D gene	V gene	CDR3 DNA	CDR3 protein
TRBJ2-7	-	TRBD1	TRBV7-9	TGTGCCAGCAGCCTGAGAGCGGACAGGGGGCTTAACGAGCAGTACTTC	CASSLRADRGLNEQYF
TRBJ1-5	few	-	TRBV19	TGTGCCAGTAGTATAGATAACCGGGACAATTCCCATCAGCCCCAGCATTTT	CASSIDNRDNSHQPQHF
TRBJ1-1	-	-	TRBV7-8	TGTGCCAGCAGCTTAAGGGACTGGAGGAACACTGAAGCTTTCTTT	CASSLRDWRNTEAFF
TRBJ1-5	-	-	TRBV15	TGTGCCACCAGCAGAGATTTAGGGACACCAGAGGGCAATCAGCCCCAGCATTTT	CATSRDLGTPEGNQPQHF
TRBJ1-4	-	TRBD1	TRBV28	TGTGCCAGCAGTCCCCACGGACAGGGGTTGACTAATGAAAAACTGTTTTTT	CASSPHGQGLTNEKLFF
TRBJ1-1	-	-	TRBV29-1	TGCAGCGTTGAATTGGTCGGCCTCCAGGGGAACACTGAAGCTTTCTTT	CSVELVGLQGNTEAFF
TRBJ2-7	once	-	TRBV12-1	TGTGCCAGCAGCTTTACGCCCACACAGGGAAGGCCCTACGAGCAGTACTTC	CASSFTPTQGRPYEQYF
TRBJ1-1	once	TRBD1	TRBV7-9	TGTGCCAGCAGCCCTCTGACAGGGTCAGTGAACACTGAAGCTTTCTTT	CASSPLTGSVNTEAFF
TRBJ2-7	-	-	TRBV18	TGTGCCAGCTCACCGGAGGACTGGAGCTCCTACGAGCAGTACTTC	CASSPEDWSSYEQYF
TRBJ1-3	-	-	TRBV14	TGTGCCAGCAGCCAAGGGTCCGGACAGCGAGGAAACACCATATATTTT	CASSQGSGQRGNTIYF
TRBJ1-1	-	-	TRBV10-2	TGCGCCAGCAGTGAGGGAGGGTCCACTGAAGCTTTCTTT	CASSEGGSTEAFF
TRBJ2-2	-	TRBD2	TRBV10-3	TGTGCCATCAGTGAGCCGCGGGGGGCTATAAACACCGGGGAGCTGTTTTTT	CAISEPRGAINTGELFF
TRBJ2-5	-	TRBD1	TRBV4-3	TGCGCCAGCAGCCATAGGACAGGGGGTAGGGAGACCCAGTACTTC	CASSHRTGGRETQYF
TRBJ1-3	-	TRBD1	TRBV29-1	TGCAGCGTTGACTTGGGGACAGGGGGAAACACCATATATTTT	CSVDLGTGGNTIYF
TRBJ2-7	-	-	TRBV30	TGTGCCTGGGGGATGCCGCGCGGTCGGGGAGACGAGCAGTACTTC	CAWGMPRGRGDEQYF
TRBJ2-3	-	TRBD1	TRBV28	TGTGCCAGCATCTCCCGAGGACAGGGAGAAGATACGCAGTATTTT	CASISRGQGEDTQYF
TRBJ1-6	once	-	TRBV6-1	TGTGCCAGCAGTGAGAGGGAGGGAGATTCACCCCTCCACTTT	CASSEREGDSPLHF
TRBJ2-2	-	-	TRBV19	TGTGCCAGTAGTTCACAGGGTAACACCGGGGAGCTGTTTTTT	CASSSQGNTGELFF
TRBJ1-2	-	TRBD1	TRBV2	TGTGCCAGCAGTGTTGGGCCGCAGGGGGCGGATGGCTACACCTTC	CASSVGPQGADGYTF
TRBJ1-1	-	-	TRBV5-4	TGTGCCAGCAGCTTGGCAGGTGTGGTAGTTAACCAAAACTCTGAAGCTTTCTTT	CASSLAGVVVNQNSEAFF
TRBJ2-3	-	-	TRBV29-1	TGCAGCGCCTGGACCTCTGCGGGGCAATGCGATACGCAGTATTTT	CSAWTSAGQCDTQYF
TRBJ2-7	-	-	TRBV4-1	TGCGCCAGCAGCCAAGGACGGGTATACCCTTTCTACGAGCAGTACTTC	CASSQGRVYPFYEQYF
TRBJ1-1	-	-	TRBV29-1	TGCAGCGCCCTGGGGGGAGGGAACACTGAAGCTTTCTTT	CSALGGGNTEAFF
TRBJ1-1	-	-	TRBV10-3	TGTGCCATCAGTGGCACAGGGTTTTATGACACTGAAGCTTTCTTT	CAISGTGFYDTEAFF
TRBJ1-1	-	-	TRBV28	TGTGCCAGCAGGAAGACAGTCATGAACACTGAAGCTTTCTTT	CASRKTVMNTEAFF
TRBJ1-4	-	-	TRBV5-8	TGTGCCAGCAGCCCCTCAGAGGGGGGGGTTGAAAAACTGTTTTTT	CASSPSEGGVEKLFF
TRBJ2-3	-	TRBD1	TRBV19	TGTGCCAGTAGCCCAAGGGATACACAGGGGGCAAGCACAGATACGCAGTATTTT	CASSPRDTQGASTDTQYF
TRBJ2-3	-	TRBD2	TRBV7-3	TGTGCCAGCAGCGTACTAGCGGGGGATTTAGATACGCAGTATTTT	CASSVLAGDLDTQYF
TRBJ1-2	-	-	TRBV6-1	TGTGCCAGCAGTGATCCTTCTGGGCGTTGGGGCTACACCTTC	CASSDPSGRWGYTF
TRBJ1-4	-	-	TRBV5-4	TGTGCCAGCAGCTTGGTTAAAAGAAACAGGTCCAACTATAATGAAAAACTGTTTTTT	CASSLVKRNRSNYNEKLFF
TRBJ2-1	-	TRBD2	TRBV25-1	TGTGCCAGCACGGGACTAGACTACAATGAGCAGTTCTTC	CASTGLDYNEQFF
TRBJ1-6	-	TRBD1	TRBV27	TGTGCCAGCAGTTCCGGGACAGACGATTCACCCCTCCACTTT	CASSSGTDDSPLHF
TRBJ1-2	-	TRBD1	TRBV6-5	TGTGCCAGCAGCGACACGGACAGGGACGGCTACACCTTC	CASSDTDRDGYTF
TRBJ1-1	-	-	TRBV18	TGTGCCAGCTCACCATGGGGCTGTTGTACTGAAGCTTTCTTT	CASSPWGCCTEAFF
TRBJ2-7	-	-	TRBV29-1	TGCAGCGTTGAAGATCAGTCAGCCTACGAGCAGTACTTC	CSVEDQSAYEQYF
TRBJ2-1	-	TRBD1	TRBV6-5	TGTGCCAGCCGACGGGACAGGGGTTCCAATGAGCAGTTCTTC	CASRRDRGSNEQFF
TRBJ2-3	few	TRBD2	TRBV6-6	TGTGCCAGCAGTTACCAGACAACTAGCGGGGGTGCAACGCAGTATTTT	CASSYQTTSGGATQYF
TRBJ1-3	-	TRBD1	TRBV9	TGTGCCAGCAGCGTAGGGGACAGCTCTGGAAACACCATATATTTT	CASSVGDSSGNTIYF
TRBJ1-5	-	-	TRBV12-5	TGTGCTAGTGGTTTGGTATCCCCCTATCAGCCCCAGCATTTT	CASGLVSPYQPQHF
TRBJ2-7	-	-	TRBV18	TGTGCCAGCTCCCCCGGACAGTACGAGCAGTACTTC	CASSPGQYEQYF
TRBJ2-1	-	TRBD2	TRBV7-2	TGTGCCAGCAGCTTAGACCACCGGGACTACTACAATGAGCAGTTCTTC	CASSLDHRDYYNEQFF
TRBJ2-3	-	-	TRBV5-6	TGTGCCAGCAGCTTGGTTCGGCGGCGACTGGCAGATACGCAGTATTTT	CASSLVRRRLADTQYF
TRBJ2-1	-	TRBD1	TRBV7-9	TGTGCCAGCAGCCCACGACCGACAGGGGTTCGGTACAATGAGCAGTTCTTC	CASSPRPTGVRYNEQFF
TRBJ1-5	-	-	TRBV7-2	TGTGCCAGCAGCTCCCGGGGAAATAGCAATCAGCCCCAGCATTTT	CASSSRGNSNQPQHF
TRBJ2-2	-	TRBD1	TRBV19	TGTGCCAGTAGGCCGGGACAGGGGGCCACCGGGGAGCTGTTTTTT	CASRPGQGATGELFF
TRBJ1-2	-	-	TRBV5-1	TGCGCCAGCAGCTACACCATCCCTTCAGGGTCAGACTATGGCTACACCTTC	CASSYTIPSGSDYGYTF
TRBJ1-1	-	TRBD1	TRBV4-3	TGCGCCAGCAGCCACCGTCGGTGGGACAGGGCTATAGGAACTGAAGCTTTCTTT	CASSHRRWDRAIGTEAFF
TRBJ2-3	-	TRBD1	TRBV5-1	TGCGCCAGCAGCTTAGACAGGGGCCCTAGCACAGATACGCAGTATTTT	CASSLDRGPSTDTQYF
TRBJ1-2	once	-	TRBV9	TGTGCCAGCAGCGTAGAGGGGGGGGCGCGTGGCTACACCTTC	CASSVEGGARGYTF
TRBJ2-3	-	-	TRBV5-5	TGTGCCAGCAGCTTTTGGGTCGGGACAGATACGCAGTATTTT	CASSFWVGTDTQYF
TRBJ1-2	-	TRBD1	TRBV6-5	TGTGCCACACACAGGGGGCTAGGTGGCTACACCTTC	CATHRGLGGYTF